The clone carrying this TCR beta chain has a single count. Its antigen remains unidentified. The V gene's germline CDR1 is SGHRS and CDR2 YFSETQ. The V end lost 0 bases, the J end lost 5 bases, and 11 bases lay between the germline ends. The CDR3 loop spans 14 amino acids. This specimen comes from a study of T-cell reconstitution after alpha-beta-depleted transplantation in children. Study-wide results and limits: Expanded graft clones, several hundred of them, were reportedly the source of alpha-beta T cells about two months after transplant. Surviving recipient T cells and thymic progenitors underlay high day-60 TCRbeta diversity in some patients. The authors attributed T-cell counts and diversity one year after transplant mostly to newly produced T cells.

For TCRbeta, the library was prepared with unique molecular identifiers. TCRdb re-analysed the PCR reads in MiXCR, keeping a single row per CDR3 protein. This sample carries about 210,000 distinct CDR3 sequences, approximately 15% of them seen once, and the ten largest clones take around 45%. The sequences come from PBMCs, mostly from graft donor cells, collected 360 days after TCRalphabeta/CD19-depleted stem cell transplant. The V and J genes are TRBV5-1 and TRBJ2-5, with D possibly being TRBD1 (6 bases). This receptor was identified in a male patient aged 2-15 years who had a stem cell transplant for acute lymphoblastic leukemia, so the T cells may come from the graft donor. As DNA, the CDR3 is TGCGCCAGCAGCTTGGACAGGGTGGGTGAGACCCAGTACTTC. It encodes CASSLDRVGETQYF.